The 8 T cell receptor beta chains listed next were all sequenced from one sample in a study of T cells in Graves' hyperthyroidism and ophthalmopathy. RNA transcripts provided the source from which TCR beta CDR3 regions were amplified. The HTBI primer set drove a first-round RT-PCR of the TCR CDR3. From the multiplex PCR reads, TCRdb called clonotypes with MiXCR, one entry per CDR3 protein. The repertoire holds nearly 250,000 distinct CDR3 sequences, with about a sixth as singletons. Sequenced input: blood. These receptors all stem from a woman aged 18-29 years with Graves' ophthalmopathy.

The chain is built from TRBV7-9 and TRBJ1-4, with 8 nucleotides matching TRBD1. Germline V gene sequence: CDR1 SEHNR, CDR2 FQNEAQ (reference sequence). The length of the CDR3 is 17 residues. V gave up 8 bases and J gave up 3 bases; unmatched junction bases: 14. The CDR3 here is CASSLRVWTGSNEKLFF. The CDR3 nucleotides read TGTGCCAGCTCACTTAGGGTATGGACAGGGTCTAATGAAAAACTGTTTTTT.

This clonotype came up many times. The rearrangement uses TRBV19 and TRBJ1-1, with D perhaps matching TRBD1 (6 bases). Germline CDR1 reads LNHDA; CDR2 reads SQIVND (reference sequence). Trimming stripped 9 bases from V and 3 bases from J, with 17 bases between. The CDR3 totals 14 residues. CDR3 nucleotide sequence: TGTGCCAGCACACTCAGGGGTGTGGACACTGAAGCTTTCTTT. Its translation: CASTLRGVDTEAFF.

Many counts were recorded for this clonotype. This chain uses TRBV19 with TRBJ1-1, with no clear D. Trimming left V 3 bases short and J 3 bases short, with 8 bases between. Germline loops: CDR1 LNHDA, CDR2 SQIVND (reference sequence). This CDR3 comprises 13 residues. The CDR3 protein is CASSITRDTEAFF. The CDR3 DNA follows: TGTGCCAGTAGTATTACACGGGACACTGAAGCTTTCTTT.

In nucleotides, the CDR3 is TGTGCCAGCAGTTCCTCCTGGGGTAGCCCTCTCCCTAATGAGCAGTTCTTC. Residues: CASSSSWGSPLPNEQFF. This chain connects TRBV6-9 to TRBJ2-1; D ambiguous. V was clipped by 4 bases and J by 7 bases, with 23 bases between them. Per the germline V gene, CDR1 is MNHGY and CDR2 is SVAAGI. The CDR3 totals 17 residues.

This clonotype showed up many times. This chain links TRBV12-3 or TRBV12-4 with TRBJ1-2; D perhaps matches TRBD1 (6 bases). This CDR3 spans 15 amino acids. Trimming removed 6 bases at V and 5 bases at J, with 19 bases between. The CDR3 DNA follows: TGTGCCAGCAGCCTAGGGGGGGGGGGTAAATATGGCTACACCTTC. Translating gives CASSLGGGGKYGYTF.

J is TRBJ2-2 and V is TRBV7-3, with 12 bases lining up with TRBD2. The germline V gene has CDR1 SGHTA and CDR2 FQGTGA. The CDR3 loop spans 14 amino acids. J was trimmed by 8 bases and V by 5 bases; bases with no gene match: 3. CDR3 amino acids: CASSLTSGGGELFF. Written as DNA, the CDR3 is TGTGCCAGCAGCCTGACTAGCGGGGGAGGGGAGCTGTTTTTT.

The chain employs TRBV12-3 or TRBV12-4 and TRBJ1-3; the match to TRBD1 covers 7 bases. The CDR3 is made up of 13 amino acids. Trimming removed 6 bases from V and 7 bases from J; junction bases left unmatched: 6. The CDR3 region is CASRHGTANTIYF. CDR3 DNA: TGTGCCAGCAGACATGGGACAGCTAACACCATATATTTT.

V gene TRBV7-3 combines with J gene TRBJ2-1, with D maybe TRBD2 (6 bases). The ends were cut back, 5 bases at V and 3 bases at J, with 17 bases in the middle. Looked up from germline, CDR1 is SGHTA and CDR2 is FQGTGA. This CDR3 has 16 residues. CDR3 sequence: CASSLEAGSFYNEQFF. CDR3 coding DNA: TGTGCCAGCAGCCTCGAGGCCGGGAGTTTCTACAATGAGCAGTTCTTC.